This is a list of T cell receptor beta chains from one sample in a study of T cell repertoires in cytomegalovirus infection. Each CDR3 protein gets one entry after TCRdb re-called the reads with MiXCR. The sample carries hundreds of thousands of distinct CDR3 sequences, less than 25% recorded once. Input material: CD8+ T cells from PBMCs. The source is a human donor in good health (CMV status not recorded). Some clones in this sample may be carry-over from other donors' samples. Both conserved end residues are part of each CDR3.

V	length	CDR3
TRBV2	13	CASRTSSYNEQFF
TRBV7-3	15	CASRGPGRLNSPLHF
TRBV6-6	15	CASTVLGGPYNEQFF
TRBV7-9	14	CASSSGQGYYGYTF
TRBV14	18	CASSQTSGDLPYTGELFF
TRBV5-1	11	CASSLGQVTFF
TRBV7-7	13	CASSSEGAETQYF
TRBV29-1	14	CSVVPSGGPYEQYF
TRBV19	15	CASSASIGGNEKLFF
TRBV6-1	13	CAGNEKMNTEAFF
TRBV12-3/TRBV12-4	14	CASSRHIIVWPQHF
TRBV28	14	CASSLRGRNTEAFF
TRBV7-2	16	CASSLSRQGFVVGYTF
TRBV12-5	14	CASVSQGGNTEAFF
TRBV6-6	14	CASSQDRPNTEAFF
TRBV19	15	CTSSMGGGPYNEQFF
TRBV5-6	17	CASSLGWGPTRGGELFF
TRBV12-3/TRBV12-4	16	CASRIVGGAGTGELFF
TRBV7-9	16	CASSPKGDGATSPQHF